This TCR beta chain was found in a study of shared clonotypes between healthy human individuals. The protocol was immunoSEQ multiplex PCR, while the TCRdb copy is restricted to in-frame clones and leaves out a portion. The sample lists roughly 1,600,000 clones, around 98.5% occurring once. CDR1 and CDR2 (germline): KGHSH, LQKENI. This CDR3 region has 17 residues. Trimming removed 1 base from V and 0 bases from J, with 13 bases in between. CD4+ cell separation produced CD45RA+ naive and CD45RA-negative memory subsets. The TCR originated in a man in his thirties or forties in good health. Sequencing input: naive CD4+ T cells sorted from blood. Subset meaning: CD45RA+ positively selected. The rearrangement links TRBV18 to TRBJ2-4; D is ambiguous. The CDR3 loop reads CASSPLYGRIAKNIQYF. In DNA, the CDR3 is TGTGCCAGCTCACCACTTTACGGAAGGATAGCCAAAAACATTCAGTACTTC.